The 7 T cell receptor beta chains listed next were all sequenced from one sample in a study of long-term antiretroviral therapy in people with HIV. At the survey level, the v3.0 immunoSEQ assay was run. Profiling relied on immunoSEQ multiplex PCR, and the TCRdb table lists in-frame clones only, not all of them. The sample has 20,000 or so clones, 80% to 85% seen once. The starting material was unsorted PBMCs, obtained at the start of antiretroviral therapy, before treatment. Receptors originate from a woman in her late teens or twenties with HIV.

The CDR3 DNA reads as TGTGCCATCCAGTGGGAGGCGGGCACAGATACGCAGTATTTT. Its translation is CAIQWEAGTDTQYF. The rearrangement uses TRBV10-3 and TRBJ2-3, with a possible D match to TRBD2 (6 bases). The ends were cut back, 8 bases at V and 1 base at J, with 13 bases in the middle. The CDR3 is made up of 14 amino acids. Per germline, CDR1 ENHRY and CDR2 SYGVKD.

The V gene is TRBV11-2, the J gene TRBJ2-2; D perhaps matches TRBD1 (6 bases). V shed 0 bases and J shed 0 bases, with 14 bases lying between them. Germline CDR1 is SGHAT and CDR2 is FQNNGV. This CDR3 has 18 residues. DNA of the CDR3: TGTGCCAGCAGCTTAGATCAGTGGGACAATGCGAACACCGGGGAGCTGTTTTTT. Protein product: CASSLDQWDNANTGELFF.

This chain joins TRBV30 and TRBJ2-7; D not resolved. Germline CDR1 reads GTSNPN; CDR2 reads SVGIG (reference sequence). There are 12 residues in the CDR3. V was cut by 1 base and J by 9 bases, with 13 bases left in between. The CDR3: CAWSGRALGQYF. CDR3 DNA: TGTGCCTGGAGTGGTAGGGCGCTGGGGCAGTACTTC.

The rearrangement uses TRBV15 and TRBJ2-7; 11 nucleotides align to TRBD2. Germline CDR1 reads LNHNV; CDR2 reads YYDKDF (reference sequence). Germline trimming cut 0 bases from V and 4 bases from J; bases unmatched to any gene: 8. The CDR3 length is 17 residues. CDR3 nucleotides: TGTGCCACCAGCAGAGATCTACTAGCGGGAGTTTTTTACGAGCAGTACTTC. This translates into CATSRDLLAGVFYEQYF.

The chain is built from TRBV5-8 and TRBJ1-2, with D unclear. Germline V gives CDR1 SGHTS, CDR2 YDEGEE. This CDR3 comprises 14 residues. Trimming shortened V by 0 bases and J by 9 bases, and 15 bases separated the two germline ends. CDR3 region: CASSLVFRRPSYTF. Here the CDR3 DNA reads TGTGCCAGCAGCTTGGTGTTCCGCAGACCCAGCTACACCTTC.

CDR3 protein: CASSQDRGLGNEQYF. The CDR3 DNA sequence: TGTGCCAGCAGCCAAGATCGGGGCCTTGGGAACGAGCAGTACTTC. V usage is TRBV4-2 and J usage is TRBJ2-7; the D gene could be TRBD1 or TRBD2 (5 bases each). Per the germline V gene, CDR1 is LGHNA and CDR2 is YNFKEQ. Between the trimmed V and J ends, which lost 0 bases and 5 bases, there was a span of 14 bases. The CDR3 contains 15 residues.

This chain uses TRBV5-1 with TRBJ2-3; 9 bases are a match to TRBD2. The length of the CDR3 is 16 residues. Losses at the gene ends were 2 bases for V and 1 base for J; bases not matched to a gene: 5. CDR1 is SGHRS and CDR2 is YFSETQ in the germline V gene. CDR3 sequence reads: CASSFMAGGGTDTQYF. The CDR3 coding sequence is TGCGCCAGCAGCTTTATGGCGGGAGGGGGCACAGATACGCAGTATTTT.